These T cell receptor beta chains were read from a single sample in a study of T cell responses to AZD1222 COVID-19 vaccine. TCRdb keeps only in-frame clones here, not all; method: immunoSEQ multiplex PCR. The sample holds 75,000 to 100,000 clones, 90% to 95% seen once. The sample in question was peripheral blood, obtained 28 days after the second AZD1222 dose. These receptors all stem from an adult who received the AZD1222 COVID-19 vaccine. The CDR3 runs from the conserved cysteine through the conserved F or W. Fields, in order: D gene, V gene, J gene, clone size, CDR3 DNA, CDR3 protein. D genes are given only for firm matches. Rows give clone size only sometimes, using once, few, many, or a class for an expanded clone.

>NA|TRBV5-1|TRBJ1-6|NA
TGCGCCAGCAGCTTGGCCGGGGCAGGGACCCATTCACCCCTCCACTTT
CASSLAGAGTHSPLHF
>NA|TRBV30|TRBJ1-2|NA
TGTGCCTGGAGTACCGCACAGGCCATCTATGGCTACACCTTC
CAWSTAQAIYGYTF
>NA|TRBV19|TRBJ1-2|NA
TGTGCCAGTAGTACCCGGGACAAAGTCCCCTATGGCTACACCTTC
CASSTRDKVPYGYTF
>TRBD2|TRBV19|TRBJ2-3|NA
TGTGCCAGTTCCAAGACTAGCGGGGGGGCAGATACGCAGTATTTT
CASSKTSGGADTQYF
>TRBD1|TRBV5-1|TRBJ1-2|NA
TGCGCCAGCAGCTTGGGACAGGGGGTCTACTCGTATGGCTACACCTTC
CASSLGQGVYSYGYTF
>NA|TRBV3-1/TRBV3-2|TRBJ1-1|NA
TGTGCCAGCAGCCAATACAACACTGAAGCTTTCTTT
CASSQYNTEAFF
>NA|TRBV12-3/TRBV12-4|TRBJ2-3|NA
TGTGCCAGCAGTTTAACGGGGGCTTATACGCAGTATTTT
CASSLTGAYTQYF
>NA|TRBV7-6|TRBJ1-2|NA
TGTGCCAGCAGCTTAGGACAGTCGACTAACTATGGCTACACCTTC
CASSLGQSTNYGYTF
>NA|TRBV19|TRBJ1-3|NA
TGTGCCAGTAGCTACAACTCTGGAAACACCATATATTTT
CASSYNSGNTIYF
>NA|TRBV11-2|TRBJ1-6|NA
TGTGCCAGCAGCTCCCAGACAGGCAACTCCTATAATTCACCCCTCCACTTT
CASSSQTGNSYNSPLHF
>NA|TRBV29-1|TRBJ2-3|NA
TGCAGCGTTCCACGACGGGGGTCCACAGATACGCAGTATTTT
CSVPRRGSTDTQYF
>NA|TRBV14|TRBJ2-7|NA
TGTGCCAGCAGCCAAGGATTTAGCCCGGGGCTGAACGAGCAGTACTTC
CASSQGFSPGLNEQYF
>NA|TRBV14|TRBJ1-6|NA
TGTGCCAGCAGCCAATTATATTCACCCCTCCACTTT
CASSQLYSPLHF
>NA|TRBV7-3|TRBJ2-3|NA
TGTGCCAGCAGCTTAACCCGGCTAGGCCCCACAGATACGCAGTATTTT
CASSLTRLGPTDTQYF
>NA|TRBV6-2/TRBV6-3|TRBJ2-5|NA
TGTGCCAGCAGTTTCGGCAAGGGGGTACAAGAGACCCAGTACTTC
CASSFGKGVQETQYF
>TRBD1|TRBV4-1|TRBJ1-2|NA
TGCGCCAGCAGCCAAATGGGACAGGGAGACTATGGCTACACCTTC
CASSQMGQGDYGYTF
>NA|TRBV29-1|TRBJ1-3|NA
TGCAGCATCCGACAATCTGGAAACACCATATATTTT
CSIRQSGNTIYF
>NA|TRBV30|TRBJ1-1|NA
TGTGCCTGGAGTGTATTAACAGCGAACACTGAAGCTTTCTTT
CAWSVLTANTEAFF
>NA|TRBV7-9|TRBJ2-2|NA
TGTGCCGGGAGCAGGGGAACGAACACCGGGGAGCTGTTTTTT
CAGSRGTNTGELFF
>NA|TRBV21-1|TRBJ1-5|once
TGTGCCAGCACCGCAGGGGGCAGGAGCAATCAGCCCCAGCATTTT
CASTAGGRSNQPQHF
>NA|TRBV2|TRBJ1-1|NA
TGTGCCAGCAGTGAATTGGGTTATGAAGCTTTCTTT
CASSELGYEAFF
>NA|TRBV30|TRBJ2-3|NA
TGTGCCTGGAGCGGACGAGATACGCAGTATTTT
CAWSGRDTQYF
>NA|TRBV7-9|TRBJ2-1|NA
TGTGCCAGCAGCTTATTCCCAGGGGAAAGCTCCTACAATGAGCAGTTCTTC
CASSLFPGESSYNEQFF
>TRBD1|TRBV10-3|TRBJ2-7|NA
TGTGCCATCAGTGATGACAGGGTTGGCGAGCAGTACTTC
CAISDDRVGEQYF
>NA|TRBV30|TRBJ1-5|NA
TGTGCCTGGAGTGCCGGACACGGTAGCAATCAGCCCCAGCATTTT
CAWSAGHGSNQPQHF
>TRBD2|TRBV11-3|TRBJ2-2|NA
TGTGCCAGCAGCCCGGGACTAGCGGGGGGGCCGGACACCGGGGAGCTGTTTTTT
CASSPGLAGGPDTGELFF
>TRBD1|TRBV7-3|TRBJ1-1|NA
TGTGCCAGCAGCATGGACAGGGGGCCTACTGAAGCTTTCTTT
CASSMDRGPTEAFF
>NA|TRBV5-1|TRBJ2-3|NA
TGCGCCAGCAGTTCCCGGGACGGACGCACAGATACGCAGTATTTT
CASSSRDGRTDTQYF
>NA|TRBV3-1/TRBV3-2|TRBJ2-5|NA
TGTGCCAGCAGCCCTCGGTCCAGTTGGGGTGTACAAGAGACCCAGTACTTC
CASSPRSSWGVQETQYF
>NA|TRBV11-3|TRBJ1-3|NA
TGTGCCAGCAGCGCCCCTGGAAACACCATATATTTT
CASSAPGNTIYF